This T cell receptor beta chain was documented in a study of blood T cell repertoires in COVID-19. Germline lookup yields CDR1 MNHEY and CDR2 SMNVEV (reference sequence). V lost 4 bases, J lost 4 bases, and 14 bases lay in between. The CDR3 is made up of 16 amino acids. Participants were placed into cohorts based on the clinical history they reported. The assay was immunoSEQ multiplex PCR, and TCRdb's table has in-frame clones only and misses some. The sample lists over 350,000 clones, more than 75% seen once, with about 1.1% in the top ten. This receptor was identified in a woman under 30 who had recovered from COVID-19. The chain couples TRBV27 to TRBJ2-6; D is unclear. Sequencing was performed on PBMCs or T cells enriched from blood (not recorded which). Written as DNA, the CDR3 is TGTGCCAGCAGTTCTCTGTCCGGGTCCGGGGCCAACGTCCTGACTTTC. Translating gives CASSSLSGSGANVLTF.